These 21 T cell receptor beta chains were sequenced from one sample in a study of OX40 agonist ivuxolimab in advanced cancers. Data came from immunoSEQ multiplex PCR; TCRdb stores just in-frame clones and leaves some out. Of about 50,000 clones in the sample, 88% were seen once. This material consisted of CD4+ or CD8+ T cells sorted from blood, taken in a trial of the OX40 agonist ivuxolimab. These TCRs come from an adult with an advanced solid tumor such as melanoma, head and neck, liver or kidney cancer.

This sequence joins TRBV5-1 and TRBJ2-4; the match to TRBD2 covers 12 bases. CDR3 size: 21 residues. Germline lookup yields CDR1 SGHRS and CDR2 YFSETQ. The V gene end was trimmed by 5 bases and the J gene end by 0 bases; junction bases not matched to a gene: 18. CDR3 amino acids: CASSRAPASGGDALAKNIQYF. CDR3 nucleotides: TGCGCCAGCAGTCGGGCCCCGGCTAGCGGGGGGGACGCCCTAGCCAAAAACATTCAGTACTTC.

The CDR3 DNA sequence: TGTGCCAGCAGCCACAGGGGATTTAGCAATCAGCCCCAGCATTTT. It yields the protein CASSHRGFSNQPQHF. The gene calls are TRBV28 and TRBJ1-5, with 7 nucleotides matching TRBD1. Per the germline V gene, CDR1 is MDHEN and CDR2 is SYDVKM. The ends lost 6 bases at V and 0 bases at J; junction bases unmatched: 5. CDR3 length equals 15 residues.

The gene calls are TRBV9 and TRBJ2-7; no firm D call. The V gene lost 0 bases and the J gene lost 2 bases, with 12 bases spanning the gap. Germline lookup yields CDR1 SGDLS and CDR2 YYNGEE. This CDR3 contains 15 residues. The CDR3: CASSVEVGNTYEQYF. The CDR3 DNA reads TGTGCCAGCAGCGTAGAGGTGGGAAACACCTACGAGCAGTACTTC.

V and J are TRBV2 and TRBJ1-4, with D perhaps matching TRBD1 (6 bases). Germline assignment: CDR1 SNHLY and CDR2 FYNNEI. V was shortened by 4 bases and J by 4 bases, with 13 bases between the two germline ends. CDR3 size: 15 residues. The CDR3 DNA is TGTGCCAGCAGTGGCGGGGGCGTAGGTAATGAAAAACTGTTTTTT. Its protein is CASSGGGVGNEKLFF.

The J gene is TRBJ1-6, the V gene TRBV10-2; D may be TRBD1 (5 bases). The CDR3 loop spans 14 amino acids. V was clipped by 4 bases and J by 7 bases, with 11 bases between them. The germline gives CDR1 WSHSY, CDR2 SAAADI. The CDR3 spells CASSALTANSPLHF. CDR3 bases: TGCGCCAGCAGTGCCTTGACAGCGAATTCACCCCTCCACTTT.

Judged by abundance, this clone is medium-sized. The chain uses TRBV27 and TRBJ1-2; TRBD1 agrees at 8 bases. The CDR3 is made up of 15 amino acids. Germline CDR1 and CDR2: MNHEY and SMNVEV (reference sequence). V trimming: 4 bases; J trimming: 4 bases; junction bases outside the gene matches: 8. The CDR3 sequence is CASSSPETGAYGYTF. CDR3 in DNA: TGTGCCAGCAGTTCCCCCGAGACAGGGGCCTATGGCTACACCTTC.

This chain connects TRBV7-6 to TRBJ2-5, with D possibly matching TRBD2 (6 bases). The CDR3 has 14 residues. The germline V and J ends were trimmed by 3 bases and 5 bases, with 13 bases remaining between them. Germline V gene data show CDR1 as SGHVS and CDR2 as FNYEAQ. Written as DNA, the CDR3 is TGTGCCAGCAGCTTCGCGGGACCACTGGAGACCCAGTACTTC. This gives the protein CASSFAGPLETQYF.

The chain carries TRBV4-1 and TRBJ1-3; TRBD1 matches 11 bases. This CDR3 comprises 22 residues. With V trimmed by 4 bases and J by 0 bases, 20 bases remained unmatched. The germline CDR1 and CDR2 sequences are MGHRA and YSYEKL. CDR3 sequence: CASSRGAGTGGLSLRSGNTIYF. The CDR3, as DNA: TGCGCCAGCAGCCGCGGAGCGGGGACAGGGGGTCTTTCGCTCCGCTCTGGAAACACCATATATTTT.

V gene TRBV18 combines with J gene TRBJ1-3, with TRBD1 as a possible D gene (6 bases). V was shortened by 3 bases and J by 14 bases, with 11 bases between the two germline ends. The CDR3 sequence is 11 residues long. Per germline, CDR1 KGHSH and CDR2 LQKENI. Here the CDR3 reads CASSPRGILYF. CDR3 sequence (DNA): TGTGCCAGCTCACCGAGGGGGATCTTATATTTT.

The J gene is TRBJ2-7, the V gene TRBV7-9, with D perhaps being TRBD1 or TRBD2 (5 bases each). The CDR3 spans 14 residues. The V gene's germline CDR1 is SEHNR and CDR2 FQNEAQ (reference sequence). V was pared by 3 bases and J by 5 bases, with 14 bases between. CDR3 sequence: CASSFYGGKNEQYF. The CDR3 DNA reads TGTGCCAGCAGCTTTTATGGGGGTAAGAACGAGCAGTACTTC.

The CDR3 protein is CASSGAGTGGLIAKNIQYF. As DNA, the CDR3 is TGTGCCAGCTCCGGAGCCGGGACAGGGGGCCTTATAGCCAAAAACATTCAGTACTTC. V gene TRBV18 combines with J gene TRBJ2-4, with TRBD1 matching 12 bases. Germline V gene sequence: CDR1 KGHSH, CDR2 LQKENI. The V segment lost 6 bases and the J segment 0 bases; nucleotides outside the gene matches: 12. The CDR3 extends over 19 amino acids.

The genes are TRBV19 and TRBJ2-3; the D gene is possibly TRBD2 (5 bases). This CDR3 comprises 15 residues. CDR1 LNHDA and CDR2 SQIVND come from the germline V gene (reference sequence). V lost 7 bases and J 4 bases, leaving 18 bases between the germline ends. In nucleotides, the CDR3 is TGTGCCAGTACCTATAACCGGGATCGGGCAGATACGCAGTATTTT. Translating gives CASTYNRDRADTQYF. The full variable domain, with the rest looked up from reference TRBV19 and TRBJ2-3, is DGGITQSPKYLFRKEGQNVTLSCEQNLNHDAMYWYRQDPGQGLRLIYYSQIVNDFQKGDIAEGYSVSREKKESFPLTVTSAQKNPTAFYLCASTYNRDRADTQYFGPGTRLTVL.

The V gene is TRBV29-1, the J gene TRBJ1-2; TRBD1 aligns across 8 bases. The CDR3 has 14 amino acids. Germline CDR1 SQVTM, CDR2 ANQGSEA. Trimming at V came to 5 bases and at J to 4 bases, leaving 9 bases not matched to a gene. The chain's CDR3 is CSVMFPDRVYGYTF. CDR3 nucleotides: TGCAGCGTTATGTTTCCGGACAGGGTCTATGGCTACACCTTC.

CDR3 sequence (DNA): TGTGCCAGCACCGGGTTGAGGGACGAGCAGTACTTC. Translating it yields CASTGLRDEQYF. V usage is TRBV28 and J usage is TRBJ2-7; maybe TRBD2 (5 bases). The CDR3 loop spans 12 amino acids. Trimming pared 7 bases from V and 5 bases from J, leaving 12 bases between. Germline assignment: CDR1 MDHEN and CDR2 SYDVKM. Complete variable domain (other parts from reference TRBV28 and TRBJ2-7): DVKVTQSSRYLVKRTGEKVFLECVQDMDHENMFWYRQDPGLGLRLIYFSYDVKMKEKGDIPEGYSVSREKKERFSLILESASTNQTSMYLCASTGLRDEQYFGPGTRLTVT.

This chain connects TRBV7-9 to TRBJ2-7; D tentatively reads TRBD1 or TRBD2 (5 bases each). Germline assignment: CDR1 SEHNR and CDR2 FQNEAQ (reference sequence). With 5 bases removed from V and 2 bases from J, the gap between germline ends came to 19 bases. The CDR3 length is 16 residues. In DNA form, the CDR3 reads TGTGCCAGCAGCCCCACACCCGGGGCGAGAACCTACGAGCAGTACTTC. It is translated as CASSPTPGARTYEQYF.

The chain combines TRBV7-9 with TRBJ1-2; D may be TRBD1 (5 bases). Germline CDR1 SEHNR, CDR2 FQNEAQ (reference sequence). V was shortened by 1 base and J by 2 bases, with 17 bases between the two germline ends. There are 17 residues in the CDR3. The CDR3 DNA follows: TGTGCCAGCAGCTTAGGCCCTCGGGGGGGGACCAACTATGGCTACACCTTC. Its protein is CASSLGPRGGTNYGYTF.

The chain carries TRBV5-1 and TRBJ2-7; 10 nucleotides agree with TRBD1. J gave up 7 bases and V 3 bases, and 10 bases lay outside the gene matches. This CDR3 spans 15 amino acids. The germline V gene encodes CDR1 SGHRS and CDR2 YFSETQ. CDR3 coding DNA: TGCGCCAGCAGCTCCGACAGGGGGCTTATGGGGGAGCAGTACTTC. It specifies CASSSDRGLMGEQYF.

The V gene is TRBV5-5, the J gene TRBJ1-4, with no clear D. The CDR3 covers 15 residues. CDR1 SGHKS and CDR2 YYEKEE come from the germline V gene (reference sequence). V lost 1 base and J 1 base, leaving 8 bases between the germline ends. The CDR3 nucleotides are TGTGCCAGCAGCTTGTTGGGGTTAACTAATGAAAAACTGTTTTTT. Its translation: CASSLLGLTNEKLFF.

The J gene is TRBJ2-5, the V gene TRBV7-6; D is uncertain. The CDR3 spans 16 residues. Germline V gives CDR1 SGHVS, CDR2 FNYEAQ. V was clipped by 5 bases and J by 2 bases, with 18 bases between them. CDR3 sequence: CASSPLKGPKQETQYF. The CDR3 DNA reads TGTGCCAGCAGCCCCCTGAAAGGACCCAAACAAGAGACCCAGTACTTC.

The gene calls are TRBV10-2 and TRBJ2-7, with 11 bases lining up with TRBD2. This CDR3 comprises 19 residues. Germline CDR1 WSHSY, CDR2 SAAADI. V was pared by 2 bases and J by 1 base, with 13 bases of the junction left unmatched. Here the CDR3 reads CASSEGGLTSGAPSYEQYF. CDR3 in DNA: TGCGCCAGCAGTGAGGGGGGTTTGACTAGCGGGGCGCCATCCTACGAGCAGTACTTC.

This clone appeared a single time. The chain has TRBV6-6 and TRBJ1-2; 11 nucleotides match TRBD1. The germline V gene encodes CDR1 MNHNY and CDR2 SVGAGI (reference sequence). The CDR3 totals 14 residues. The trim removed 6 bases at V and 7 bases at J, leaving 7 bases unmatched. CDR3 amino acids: CASSPDRGLRGYTF. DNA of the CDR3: TGTGCCAGCAGCCCGGACAGGGGGCTCCGTGGCTACACCTTC.